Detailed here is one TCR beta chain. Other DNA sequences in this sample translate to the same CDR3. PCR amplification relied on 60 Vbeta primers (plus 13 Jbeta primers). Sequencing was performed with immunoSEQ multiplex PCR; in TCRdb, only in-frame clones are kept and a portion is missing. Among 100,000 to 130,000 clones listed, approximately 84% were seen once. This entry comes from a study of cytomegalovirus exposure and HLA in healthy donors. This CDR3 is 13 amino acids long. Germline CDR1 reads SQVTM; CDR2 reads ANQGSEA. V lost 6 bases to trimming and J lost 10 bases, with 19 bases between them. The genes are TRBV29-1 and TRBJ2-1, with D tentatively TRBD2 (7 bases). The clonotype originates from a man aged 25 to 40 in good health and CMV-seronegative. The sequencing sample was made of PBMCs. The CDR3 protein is CSVLGAGGGEQFF. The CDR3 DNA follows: TGCAGCGTCCTTGGGGCAGGCGGGGGCGAGCAGTTCTTC.